The T cell receptor beta chain described here comes from a study of blood T cell repertoires in COVID-19. The wider study: Whether acute or convalescent, the COVID-19 samples came from the United States, Italy and Spain. T cells, B-cell-depleted T cells, or PBMCs provided the cDNA or gDNA that served as material.

Germline V gene sequence: CDR1 SNHLY, CDR2 FYNNEI. V was cut by 3 bases and J by 4 bases, with 16 bases left in between. CDR3 length equals 16 residues. Source study methods: Amplification with reference gene primers provided the estimates of nucleated cell counts. Produced via immunoSEQ multiplex PCR; TCRdb's table is partial and in-frame only. The V and J calls and clone size were taken over from that table, and D and trimming were inferred from the DNA. The table has fewer than 300,000 clones, about 70% seen once. The sequence derives from an elderly woman with acute or convalescent COVID-19. The V and J genes are TRBV2 and TRBJ1-5, with D perhaps TRBD1 (5 bases). Sequenced: peripheral blood. In nucleotides, the CDR3 is TGTGCCAGCAGTGACGGGTCCAGGGTTGGGAATCAGCCCCAGCATTTT. It is translated as CASSDGSRVGNQPQHF.